This TCR beta chain was retrieved from a study of shared clonotypes between healthy human individuals. Findings and caveats of the study: Clonotype sharing across a few donors was observed for 5% to 6.5% of naive CD4 clonotypes. Larger estimated richness was generally recorded for naive subsets relative to memory subsets.

The assay was immunoSEQ multiplex PCR, and TCRdb's table has in-frame clones only and misses some. The table lists 2 million to 2.5 million clones, just under 95% of them singletons. To note about this clone: What it binds is unknown.

There are 14 residues in the CDR3. Between the trimmed V and J ends, which lost 0 bases and 8 bases, there was a span of 11 bases. The germline CDR1 and CDR2 sequences are SGHTA and FQGNSA. Sequences were obtained from naive CD4+ T cells from PBMCs. The subset: CD45RA+ positively selected. This rearrangement joins TRBV7-2 to TRBJ2-1; TRBD1 might be the D (5 bases). This TCR came from a man aged 18 to 30 in good health. Some clones in this sample may be carry-over from other donors' samples. The CDR3, as DNA: TGTGCCAGCAGCTTAGCCAGGGCGGTCGATGAGCAGTTCTTC. It is translated as CASSLARAVDEQFF.